These 11 T cell receptor beta chains originate from one sample sequenced in a study of CD8 T cells in ankylosing spondylitis. MiXCR was run by TCRdb on the 5' RACE reads, yielding one entry per CDR3 protein. This sample carries just over 350,000 distinct CDR3 sequences, 20% to 25% of them seen once, and the ten largest clones take around 13%. Input material: blood, either unsorted or a sorted T cell fraction (not recorded which). Every receptor here comes from a male donor with ankylosing spondylitis or in good health (not recorded which).

The V gene is TRBV29-1, the J gene TRBJ1-1; D unclear. The V gene lost 6 bases and the J gene lost 1 base, with 15 bases spanning the gap. The CDR3 is 14 amino acids. CDR1 is SQVTM and CDR2 is ANQGSEA in the germline V gene. CDR3 region: CSVEGAVGNTEAFF. CDR3 sequence (DNA): TGCAGCGTGGAGGGCGCGGTGGGGAACACTGAAGCTTTCTTT.

This chain connects TRBV5-1 to TRBJ2-3; 7 bases fit TRBD1. Per the germline V gene, CDR1 is SGHRS and CDR2 is YFSETQ. Trimming removed 4 bases from V and 2 bases from J; junction bases left unmatched: 7. The length of the CDR3 is 15 residues. The CDR3 region is CASSAGTAHTDTQYF. DNA of the CDR3: TGCGCCAGCAGCGCTGGGACAGCTCACACAGATACGCAGTATTTT.

The chain joins TRBV3-1 to TRBJ2-5; D possibly uses TRBD1 or TRBD2 (5 bases each). CDR3 size: 14 residues. V lost 0 bases, J lost 5 bases, and 10 bases lay in between. From germline, CDR1 is LGHDT and CDR2 YNNKEL (reference sequence). CDR3 region: CASSQESGRETQYF. The CDR3 DNA reads as TGTGCCAGCAGCCAAGAATCGGGGCGGGAGACCCAGTACTTC.

Written as DNA, the CDR3 is TGTGCCAGCAGAGGAGGGGCAGATACGCAGTATTTT. This encodes CASRGGADTQYF. The J gene is TRBJ2-3, the V gene TRBV7-9; D might be TRBD2 (6 bases). CDR1 and CDR2 (germline): SEHNR, FQNEAQ (reference sequence). V dropped 6 bases and J dropped 4 bases, with 8 bases sitting between them. This CDR3 has 12 amino acids. The full variable domain, its missing parts supplied by reference TRBV7-9 and TRBJ2-3, is DTGVSQNPRHKITKRGQNVTFRCDPISEHNRLYWYRQTLGQGPEFLTYFQNEAQLEKSRLLSDRFSAERPKGSFSTLEIQRTEQGDSAMYLCASRGGADTQYFGPGTRLTVL.

This chain links TRBV6-1 with TRBJ2-5; a possible D gene is TRBD1 (5 bases). CDR3 length: 16 residues. Germline CDR1 MNHNS, CDR2 SASEGT. The V end was cut by 5 bases, the J end by 2 bases, with 18 bases between. CDR3 sequence: CASSPDSFLDQETQYF. For the CDR3, the DNA is TGTGCCAGCAGTCCCGACAGTTTCCTAGATCAAGAGACCCAGTACTTC.

The rearrangement uses TRBV25-1 and TRBJ2-1, with a weak D call TRBD1 (6 bases). Germline V gene lookup returns CDR1 MGHDK and CDR2 SYGVNS. Trimming cost V 7 bases and J 1 base, with 8 bases left between them. The CDR3 contains 13 residues. CDR3 residues: CASMTGSYNEQFF. CDR3 in DNA: TGTGCCAGCATGACAGGTTCCTACAATGAGCAGTTCTTC.

This clonotype was counted a few times. The V call is TRBV7-7, the J call TRBJ2-2; D remains unclear. Germline CDR1 SSHAT, CDR2 FNYEAQ (reference sequence). This CDR3 comprises 13 residues. The ends were cut back, 2 bases at V and 3 bases at J, with 4 bases in the middle. CDR3: CASSLYDTGELFF. CDR3 nucleotides: TGTGCCAGCAGCTTATACGACACCGGGGAGCTGTTTTTT.

This chain connects TRBV20-1 to TRBJ2-3; unclear D gene. This CDR3 has 15 residues. V was cut by 6 bases and J by 0 bases, with 16 bases left in between. Per the germline V gene, CDR1 is DFQATT and CDR2 is SNEGSKA (reference sequence). This CDR3 reads CSAIGFLVSTDTQYF. CDR3 DNA sequence: TGCAGTGCCATAGGGTTCCTAGTTAGCACAGATACGCAGTATTTT.

The chain carries TRBV7-8 and TRBJ2-1, with TRBD1 identical over 8 bases. The CDR3 runs to 15 residues. J was trimmed by 8 bases and V by 3 bases; bases with no gene match: 9. The V gene's germline CDR1 is SGHVS and CDR2 FQNEAQ. DNA for the CDR3: TGTGCCAGCAGCTTTCCACGGACAGGGCTCCATGAGCAGTTCTTC. This translates into CASSFPRTGLHEQFF.

This clonotype was counted at least ten times. The chain joins TRBV28 to TRBJ1-1; TRBD1 is a possible D gene (6 bases). Trimming left V 7 bases short and J 1 base short, with 10 bases between. Germline CDR1 MDHEN, CDR2 SYDVKM. CDR3 length: 13 residues. CDR3 protein: CASTPTGNTEAFF. The CDR3 DNA sequence: TGTGCCAGCACCCCGACAGGGAACACTGAAGCTTTCTTT.

This clonotype was seen a few times. This chain joins TRBV12-3 or TRBV12-4 and TRBJ1-5, with a weak D call TRBD1 (6 bases). Trimming took off 3 bases at V and 9 bases at J, with 12 bases between the two ends. This CDR3 is built from 13 residues. In DNA form, the CDR3 reads TGTGCCAGCAGTTTTGGGGGCCTGGGGCCCCAGCATTTT. This translates into CASSFGGLGPQHF.